This T cell receptor beta chain stems from a study of blood T cell repertoires in COVID-19. Across the study: Italy, Spain and the United States were the sources of the convalescent and acute COVID-19 samples. The analysed material was cDNA or gDNA that came from T cells, B-cell-depleted T cells, or PBMCs.

CDR1 is KGHSH and CDR2 is LQKENI in the germline V gene. V dropped 2 bases and J dropped 1 base, with 8 bases sitting between them. This CDR3 is 14 amino acids long. The table came from immunoSEQ multiplex PCR; TCRdb's copy has only in-frame clones and leaves some out. The sample lists some 220,000 clones, 80% occurring once. The source is a woman in her 70s with acute or convalescent COVID-19. This sequence joins TRBV18 and TRBJ1-1, with TRBD1 as a possible D gene (6 bases). The sequenced material came from peripheral blood. The CDR3 here is CASSPGRGNTEAFF. In DNA form, the CDR3 reads TGTGCCAGCTCACCAGGCAGGGGGAACACTGAAGCTTTCTTT.